This note documents a single TCR beta chain sequence. This specimen belongs to a study of shared clonotypes between healthy human individuals. The overall study: CD8 memory received one plate per donor, CD8 naive two, CD4 memory three and CD4 naive three.

This CDR3 region has 13 residues. V was clipped by 4 bases and J by 4 bases, with 10 bases between them. The V gene's germline CDR1 is MNHEY and CDR2 SVGAGI. Clones were read by immunoSEQ multiplex PCR, and TCRdb kept only the in-frame ones, dropping some. The table includes 2 million to 2.5 million clones, 92% detected once. The chain carries TRBV6-5 and TRBJ1-2; unclear D gene. This receptor was obtained from a man younger than 35 in good health. Some clones in this sample may be carry-over from other donors' samples. The specimen sequenced was naive CD4+ T cells from PBMCs. Subset in this sample: CD45RA+ positively selected. The CDR3 bases are TGTGCCAGCAGTTCCAGGACGGTCTATGGCTACACCTTC. This encodes CASSSRTVYGYTF.